This is a list of T cell receptor beta chains from one sample in a study of blood T cell repertoires in COVID-19. The data were produced by immunoSEQ multiplex PCR, yet TCRdb's version contains in-frame clones alone and is incomplete. The sample has 140,000 to 150,000 clones; roughly 90% are singletons. The sequenced material came from peripheral blood. These receptors originate from a man in his sixties or seventies with acute or convalescent COVID-19. Both conserved end residues are part of each CDR3. The D gene is left open where the match is weak. Clone size, where shown, is once, few, many, or a class for clones that have expanded.

>TRBJ2-3|-|15|TRBD2|TRBV7-9
CASSSRTSGTDTQYF
TGTGCCAGCAGCTCCCGGACTAGCGGGACAGATACGCAGTATTTT
>TRBJ2-2|-|13|-|TRBV10-1
CASNRQAGGELFF
TGCGCCAGCAACAGACAGGCTGGCGGGGAGCTGTTTTTT
>TRBJ2-1|-|14|TRBD2|TRBV24-1
CATSGTSSYNEQFF
TGTGCCACCAGCGGGACTAGCTCCTACAATGAGCAGTTCTTC
>TRBJ1-1|-|13|-|TRBV11-3
CASSLDGNTEAFF
TGTGCCAGCAGCTTAGACGGGAACACTGAAGCTTTCTTT
>TRBJ2-7|-|14|-|TRBV28
CASSLRGGSYEQYF
TGTGCCAGCAGTTTGAGGGGAGGCTCCTACGAGCAGTACTTC
>TRBJ1-1|-|15|TRBD1|TRBV6-5
CASSYTGAASTEAFF
TGTGCCAGCAGTTATACAGGGGCTGCGAGCACTGAAGCTTTCTTT
>TRBJ2-3|-|17|TRBD2|TRBV7-9
CASSDPKRGGRADTQYF
TGTGCCAGCAGCGATCCTAAGCGGGGGGGCCGCGCAGATACGCAGTATTTT
>TRBJ1-2|-|11|-|TRBV12-5
CASFQNYGYTF
TGTGCTAGTTTCCAGAACTATGGCTACACCTTC
>TRBJ2-1|-|14|-|TRBV7-9
CASDLGRGYNEQFF
TGTGCCAGCGACTTAGGGAGAGGCTACAATGAGCAGTTCTTC
>TRBJ2-3|-|14|-|TRBV7-2
CASSLDAGIDTQYF
TGTGCCAGCAGCTTAGATGCAGGGATAGATACGCAGTATTTT
>TRBJ2-3|-|14|TRBD1|TRBV7-2
CASSLARGTDTQYF
TGTGCCAGCAGCTTAGCCAGGGGGACAGATACGCAGTATTTT
>TRBJ1-1|once|11|-|TRBV30
CAWSTGTRAFF
TGTGCCTGGAGCACAGGGACGAGGGCTTTCTTT
>TRBJ1-1|-|14|-|TRBV19
CASRKAQMNTEAFF
TGTGCCAGTAGAAAGGCACAGATGAACACTGAAGCTTTCTTT
>TRBJ1-1|-|12|-|TRBV27
CASRRVNTEAFF
TGTGCCAGCCGCAGGGTGAACACTGAAGCTTTCTTT
>TRBJ2-4|-|13|-|TRBV28
CASREGGKNIQYF
TGTGCCAGCAGGGAGGGTGGCAAAAACATTCAGTACTTC
>TRBJ2-5|-|16|TRBD1|TRBV7-9
CASSLGQGEHQETQYF
TGTGCCAGCAGCTTAGGACAGGGGGAACATCAAGAGACCCAGTACTTC
>TRBJ1-2|-|16|-|TRBV5-1
CASSPGVGGTNYGYTF
TGCGCCAGCAGCCCTGGGGTCGGGGGGACAAACTATGGCTACACCTTC
>TRBJ1-4|-|13|-|TRBV12-3/TRBV12-4
CASSPATNEKLFF
TGTGCCAGCAGTCCTGCAACTAATGAAAAACTGTTTTTT
>TRBJ2-5|-|14|TRBD1|TRBV6-5
CASRPGQERETQYF
TGTGCCAGCAGGCCCGGACAGGAAAGAGAGACCCAGTACTTC
>TRBJ2-7|-|13|-|TRBV14
CASSQLQVGEQYF
TGTGCCAGCAGCCAGTTACAAGTTGGTGAGCAGTACTTC
>TRBJ1-2|few|13|-|TRBV9
CASSVEGVGGYTF
TGTGCCAGCAGCGTAGAGGGGGTTGGTGGCTACACCTTC
>TRBJ2-7|-|14|TRBD2|TRBV19
CASSALAGPYEQYF
TGTGCCAGTAGTGCCCTAGCGGGACCCTACGAGCAGTACTTC
>TRBJ2-6|-|16|-|TRBV6-6
CASSPTAGTGANVLTF
TGTGCCAGCAGTCCGACAGCAGGAACTGGGGCCAACGTCCTGACTTTC
>TRBJ2-7|-|14|-|TRBV28
CASSSAPGSYEQYF
TGTGCCAGCAGTAGCGCCCCCGGATCGTACGAGCAGTACTTC
>TRBJ2-1|-|14|-|TRBV11-2
CASTVYPSDNEQFF
TGTGCCAGCACCGTATACCCCAGTGACAATGAGCAGTTCTTC
>TRBJ1-2|-|12|TRBD1|TRBV9
CASSPDRGGYTF
TGTGCCAGCAGCCCGGACAGGGGTGGCTACACCTTC
>TRBJ2-2|-|15|-|TRBV18
CASSPPSDNTGELFF
TGTGCCAGCTCACCACCGTCAGATAACACCGGGGAGCTGTTTTTT
>TRBJ2-2|-|14|TRBD1|TRBV18
CASSPPTGTGELFF
TGTGCCAGCTCACCGCCGACAGGGACCGGGGAGCTGTTTTTT
>TRBJ1-2|-|14|-|TRBV30
CAWSVERYGYGYTF
TGTGCCTGGAGTGTTGAACGGTACGGCTATGGCTACACCTTC
>TRBJ2-2|-|16|TRBD1|TRBV7-9
CASSSDRGGAGGELFF
TGTGCCAGCAGCTCGGACAGGGGAGGAGCCGGCGGGGAGCTGTTTTTT
>TRBJ2-3|-|13|TRBD2|TRBV28
CASKRDRRDTQYF
TGTGCCAGTAAGCGGGATAGAAGAGATACGCAGTATTTT